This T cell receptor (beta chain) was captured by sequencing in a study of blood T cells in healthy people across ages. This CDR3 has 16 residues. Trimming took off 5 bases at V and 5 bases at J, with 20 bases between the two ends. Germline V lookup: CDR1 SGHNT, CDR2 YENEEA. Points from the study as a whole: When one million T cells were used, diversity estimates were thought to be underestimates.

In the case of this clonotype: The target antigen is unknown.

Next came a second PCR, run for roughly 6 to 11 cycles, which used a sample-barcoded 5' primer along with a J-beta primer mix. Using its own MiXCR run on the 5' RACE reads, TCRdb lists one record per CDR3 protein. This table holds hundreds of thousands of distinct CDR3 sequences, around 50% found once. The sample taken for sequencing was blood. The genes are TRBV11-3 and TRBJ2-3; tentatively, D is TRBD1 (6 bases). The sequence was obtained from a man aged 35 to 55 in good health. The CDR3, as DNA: TGTGCCAGCAGCCCAGGGGACGGGGATTGGAAAGATACGCAGTATTTT. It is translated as CASSPGDGDWKDTQYF.